Shown below are 32 T cell receptor beta chains from a single sample sequenced in a study of technical replicates of blood from a few donors (dated by TCRdb to about 2017). The library was generated by the immunoSEQ multiplex PCR assay. The clones in this table, taken by TCRdb from immuneACCESS, are in-frame only. Not every clone is retained; where verified, under half of the shortfall comes from an unresolved V gene, and the cause of the rest is unknown. For this sample there are tens of thousands of clones; 91% appear just once. The ten largest clonotypes hold under 0.45% of the sample. Sequenced: T cells isolated from PBMCs. These receptors were taken from a human donor in good health. Some clones in this sample may be carry-over from other donors' samples.

This clone was counted a single time. The V call is TRBV10-3, the J call TRBJ2-2; a possible D gene is TRBD2 (5 bases). The ends were cut back, 6 bases at V and 8 bases at J, with 19 bases in the middle. CDR3 length: 15 amino acids. CDR1 is ENHRY and CDR2 is SYGVKD in the germline V gene. The CDR3 loop is CAIRRGSLQVGELFF. The CDR3 nucleotides are TGTGCCATCAGACGGGGAAGCCTTCAAGTGGGGGAGCTGTTTTTT.

This chain uses TRBV29-1 with TRBJ1-2; tentatively, D is TRBD1 (5 bases). CDR1 SQVTM and CDR2 ANQGSEA come from the germline V gene. The ends were cut back, 5 bases at V and 3 bases at J, with 16 bases in the middle. CDR3 size: 14 residues. CDR3 region: CSVRGSGQDYGYTF. The CDR3 DNA is TGCAGCGTTCGAGGCTCAGGGCAGGACTATGGCTACACCTTC.

The CDR3 region is CASSQAGENQPQHF. DNA of the CDR3: TGCGCCAGCAGCCAAGCGGGAGAAAATCAGCCCCAGCATTTT. V usage is TRBV4-1 and J usage is TRBJ1-5; no firm D call. CDR1 is MGHRA and CDR2 is YSYEKL in the germline V gene. V lost 1 base and J lost 4, with 8 bases in between. The CDR3 extends over 14 amino acids.

The rearrangement joins TRBV30 to TRBJ2-2; a possible D gene is TRBD1 (6 bases). The CDR3 is 12 residues long. The V gene's germline CDR1 is GTSNPN and CDR2 SVGIG (reference sequence). V was clipped by 8 bases and J by 6 bases, with 13 bases between them. The CDR3 region has the DNA TGTGCCAGCCTATCAGGGGCCGGGGAGCTGTTTTTT. Its protein product is CASLSGAGELFF.

The chain uses TRBV7-9 and TRBJ1-5; TRBD1 might be the D (6 bases). Germline assignment: CDR1 SEHNR and CDR2 FQNEAQ (reference sequence). The CDR3 has 14 amino acids. V was pared by 1 base and J by 13 bases, with 17 bases between. Here the CDR3 DNA reads TGTGCCAGCAGCTTAGACAGGGCCTCGGCAGGACAGCATTTT. Translated, it gives CASSLDRASAGQHF.

The CDR3 DNA follows: TGTGCCAGCAGTTTTGGGACAGGGGGCTTCACTGAAGCTTTCTTT. This gives the protein CASSFGTGGFTEAFF. The chain carries TRBV6-5 and TRBJ1-1; TRBD1 matches 12 bases. The CDR3 is 15 residues long. Germline V gene data show CDR1 as MNHEY and CDR2 as SVGAGI. V lost 4 bases to trimming and J lost 4 bases; unmatched junction nucleotides: 4.

The rearrangement joins TRBV10-3 to TRBJ2-5; tentatively, D is TRBD1 (5 bases). The J call may not be correct, given that the DNA end is closer to TRBJ2-7. Per the germline V gene, CDR1 is ENHRY and CDR2 is SYGVKD. This CDR3 spans 12 amino acids. The CDR3 is CATATVNYEQYF. CDR3 nucleotide sequence: TGTGCCACCGCGACAGTGAACTACGAGCAGTACTTC.

The rearrangement links TRBV10-3 to TRBJ2-1, with 10 bases aligning to TRBD2. From germline, CDR1 is ENHRY and CDR2 SYGVKD. V was pared by 6 bases and J by 6 bases, with 5 bases of the junction left unmatched. The CDR3 has 14 amino acids. CDR3 residues: CAIRPGLAINEQFF. In nucleotides, the CDR3 is TGTGCCATCAGGCCGGGACTAGCGATCAATGAGCAGTTCTTC.

This rearrangement joins TRBV9 to TRBJ1-2, with D uncertain. V dropped 3 bases and J dropped 0 bases, with 15 bases sitting between them. Germline V gene sequence: CDR1 SGDLS, CDR2 YYNGEE. The length of the CDR3 is 16 residues. The CDR3 reads CASSDITQRANYGYTF. In DNA form, the CDR3 reads TGTGCCAGCAGCGACATAACCCAGAGGGCTAACTATGGCTACACCTTC. Full variable domain (remainder filled in from reference TRBV9 and TRBJ1-2): DSGVTQTPKHLITATGQRVTLRCSPRSGDLSVYWYQQSLDQGLQFLIQYYNGEERAKGNILERFSAQQFPDLHSELNLSSLELGDSALYFCASSDITQRANYGYTFGSGTRLTVV.

This clone was seen only once. V gene TRBV5-1 combines with J gene TRBJ2-1, with 10 bases fitting TRBD2. This CDR3 spans 15 amino acids. Trimming removed 4 bases from V and 4 bases from J; junction bases left unmatched: 5. Germline CDR1 SGHRS, CDR2 YFSETQ. In DNA, the CDR3 is TGCGCCAGCAGCATTACTAGCGGGGATTACAATGAGCAGTTCTTC. Residues: CASSITSGDYNEQFF.

For this clone: At one end, the junction sequence differs from germline, possibly due to a read error. The chain carries TRBV7-7 and TRBJ2-3, with 11 bases matching TRBD2. The germline gives CDR1 SSHAT, CDR2 FNYEAQ (reference sequence). The length of the CDR3 is 16 residues. This CDR3 reads CASSRLAGGRTDTQYF. The DNA of the CDR3 is TGTGCTAGCAGCCGATTAGCGGGGGGGCGCACAGATACGCAGTATTTT. Combining the CDR3 with reference TRBV7-7 and TRBJ2-3 gives the whole variable domain GAGVSQSPRYKVTKRGQDVTLRCDPISSHATLYWYQQALGQGPEFLTYFNYEAQPDKSGLPSDRFSAERPEGSISTLTIQRTEQRDSAMYRCASSRLAGGRTDTQYFGPGTRLTVL.

As regards this clone: Other nucleotide sequences from this sample produce the same CDR3. The rearrangement joins TRBV5-1 to TRBJ1-2, with 7 bases that match TRBD1. The CDR3 sequence is 13 residues long. Germline CDR1 and CDR2: SGHRS and YFSETQ. The V gene end was trimmed by 0 bases and the J gene end by 8 bases; junction bases not matched to a gene: 4. The CDR3 nucleotides are TGCGCCAGCAGCTTGGATAGGGGGCGCGGCTACACCTTC. Amino acid sequence: CASSLDRGRGYTF.

The chain employs TRBV6-1 and TRBJ1-1; no firm D call. CDR1 MNHNS and CDR2 SASEGT come from the germline V gene. The germline V and J ends were trimmed by 2 bases and 4 bases, with 11 bases remaining between them. The CDR3 runs 14 residues. The CDR3 here is CASSEPRLRTEAFF. In DNA form, the CDR3 reads TGTGCCAGCAGTGAACCCAGGTTGCGCACTGAAGCTTTCTTT.

The V gene is TRBV7-3, the J gene TRBJ1-1, with 7 bases lining up with TRBD1. Germline CDR1 SGHTA, CDR2 FQGTGA. J lost 4 bases, V lost 6 bases, and 5 bases had no gene match. The CDR3 spans 13 residues. The CDR3, as DNA: TGTGCCAGCAGGTATCAGGGGGGCACTGAAGCTTTCTTT. This gives the protein CASRYQGGTEAFF.

The genes are TRBV18 and TRBJ1-1, with 8 bases aligning to TRBD1. This CDR3 comprises 14 residues. Germline assignment: CDR1 KGHSH and CDR2 LQKENI. J was trimmed by 5 bases and V by 3 bases; bases with no gene match: 5. The CDR3 spells CASSPSGGETEAFF. The CDR3 region has the DNA TGTGCCAGCTCACCGTCAGGGGGCGAGACTGAAGCTTTCTTT. Full variable domain (missing parts from reference TRBV18 and TRBJ1-1): NAGVMQNPRHLVRRRGQEARLRCSPMKGHSHVYWYRQLPEEGLKFMVYLQKENIIDESGMPKERFSAEFPKEGPSILRIQQVVRGDSAAYFCASSPSGGETEAFFGQGTRLTVV.

This clone was seen a single time. The chain employs TRBV19 and TRBJ1-1; D call uncertain. Germline-derived CDR1 and CDR2 are LNHDA and SQIVND (reference sequence). Trimming pared 0 bases from V and 6 bases from J, leaving 11 bases between. This CDR3 region has 14 residues. CDR3 sequence reads: CASSIDREGSEAFF. The CDR3, as DNA: TGTGCCAGTAGTATAGATCGGGAAGGGTCTGAAGCTTTCTTT. The full variable domain, in which reference TRBV19 and TRBJ1-1 provide the parts outside the CDR3, is DGGITQSPKYLFRKEGQNVTLSCEQNLNHDAMYWYRQDPGQGLRLIYYSQIVNDFQKGDIAEGYSVSREKKESFPLTVTSAQKNPTAFYLCASSIDREGSEAFFGQGTRLTVV.

This clone was found once. V gene TRBV12-5 combines with J gene TRBJ1-1, with no clear D. V lost 4 bases, J lost 1 base, and 10 bases lay in between. CDR1 is LGHNT and CDR2 is FRNRAP in the germline V gene. This CDR3 contains 14 residues. The CDR3 DNA sequence: TGTGCTAGTGGTTCCTCCAACGGGAACACTGAAGCTTTCTTT. It is translated as CASGSSNGNTEAFF.

The J gene is TRBJ1-3, the V gene TRBV9; maybe TRBD1 (6 bases). V gave up 2 bases and J gave up 0 bases, with 15 bases separating them. The CDR3 is 17 residues long. Germline V lookup: CDR1 SGDLS, CDR2 YYNGEE. The CDR3 sequence is CASSVSDQTGSGNTIYF. CDR3 sequence (DNA): TGTGCCAGCAGCGTGAGCGACCAGACAGGCTCTGGAAACACCATATATTTT. Full variable domain (rest looked up from reference TRBV9 and TRBJ1-3): DSGVTQTPKHLITATGQRVTLRCSPRSGDLSVYWYQQSLDQGLQFLIQYYNGEERAKGNILERFSAQQFPDLHSELNLSSLELGDSALYFCASSVSDQTGSGNTIYFGEGSWLTVV.

About this clone itself: This same CDR3 is encoded by further DNA sequences in the sample. V gene TRBV5-1 combines with J gene TRBJ2-1; D perhaps matches TRBD2 (5 bases). V lost 0 bases and J 3 bases, leaving 7 bases between the germline ends. Germline V gene data show CDR1 as SGHRS and CDR2 as YFSETQ. The CDR3 contains 14 residues. CDR3 loop: CASSLGGGYNEQFF. DNA of the CDR3: TGCGCCAGCAGCTTGGGTGGAGGCTACAATGAGCAGTTCTTC.

The chain recombines TRBV7-8 with TRBJ2-1, with D uncertain. Germline V CDR1 and CDR2: SGHVS, FQNEAQ. V lost 1 base, J lost 5 bases, and 9 bases lay in between. The CDR3 extends over 14 amino acids. CDR3 DNA sequence: TGTGCCAGCAGCTTAGGTCTAGGAGACAATGAGCAGTTCTTC. This gives the protein CASSLGLGDNEQFF. Supplemented by reference TRBV7-8 and TRBJ2-1, the full variable domain reads GAGVSQSPRYKVAKRGQDVALRCDPISGHVSLFWYQQALGQGPEFLTYFQNEAQLDKSGLPSDRFFAERPEGSVSTLKIQRTQQEDSAVYLCASSLGLGDNEQFFGPGTRLTVL.

The J gene is TRBJ1-1, the V gene TRBV13; D may be TRBD1 (5 bases). The CDR3 loop spans 15 amino acids. The ends were cut back, 0 bases at V and 4 bases at J, with 12 bases in the middle. Germline CDR1 and CDR2: PRHDT and FYEKMQ (reference sequence). The CDR3 spells CASSLGSGMGTEAFF. The CDR3 DNA is TGTGCCAGCAGCTTAGGTTCAGGGATGGGCACTGAAGCTTTCTTT.

The chain combines TRBV6-1 with TRBJ2-4; D may be TRBD2 (6 bases). The germline V gene encodes CDR1 MNHNS and CDR2 SASEGT. Trimming stripped 7 bases from V and 0 bases from J, with 13 bases between. The CDR3 loop spans 15 amino acids. The CDR3 sequence is CASTGGTIAKNIQYF. The CDR3 DNA reads as TGTGCCAGCACTGGGGGGACCATAGCCAAAAACATTCAGTACTTC.

The chain is built from TRBV4-2 and TRBJ2-7, with TRBD2 matching 12 bases. The germline CDR1 and CDR2 sequences are LGHNA and YNFKEQ. V dropped 1 base and J dropped 0; count of bases not matched to a gene: 10. This CDR3 region has 19 residues. The CDR3 loop is CASSQGAGLAGSLSYEQYF. CDR3 coding DNA: TGTGCCAGCAGCCAAGGGGCCGGACTAGCGGGAAGCCTCTCCTACGAGCAGTACTTC.

The J gene is TRBJ2-5, the V gene TRBV6-5, with D possibly being TRBD1 (5 bases). The better agreement between TRBJ2-7 and the DNA end casts doubt on the J call. The CDR3 has 13 amino acids. Germline V gene lookup returns CDR1 MNHEY and CDR2 SVGAGI. CDR3 bases: TGTGCCAGCAGTTACCTTTCGACAGACGAGCAGTACTTC. This gives the protein CASSYLSTDEQYF.

This clone is a singleton in its sample. V and J are TRBV30 and TRBJ2-7, with 10 bases matching TRBD2. The germline CDR1 and CDR2 sequences are GTSNPN and SVGIG (reference sequence). V trimming: 0 bases; J trimming: 4 bases; junction bases outside the gene matches: 6. This CDR3 region has 15 residues. The CDR3 spells CAWSVTSGARYEQYF. As DNA, the CDR3 is TGTGCCTGGAGTGTTACTAGCGGGGCACGATACGAGCAGTACTTC. Full variable domain (rest looked up from reference TRBV30 and TRBJ2-7): SQTIHQWPATLVQPVGSPLSLECTVEGTSNPNLYWYRQAAGRGLQLLFYSVGIGQISSEVPQNLSASRPQDRQFILSSKKLLLSDSGFYLCAWSVTSGARYEQYFGPGTRLTVT.

This chain joins TRBV12-5 and TRBJ2-7, with 11 bases matching TRBD1. The V and J ends lost 2 bases and 4 bases, in that order; junction bases with no gene match: 10. CDR3 length equals 17 residues. The germline gives CDR1 LGHNT, CDR2 FRNRAP. For the CDR3, the DNA is TGTGCTAGTGGTTTGTTGCTCGGGACAGGGGGTCGGTACGAGCAGTACTTC. The encoded protein is CASGLLLGTGGRYEQYF.

The V call is TRBV4-1, the J call TRBJ2-3; D might be TRBD2 (7 bases). Germline CDR1 reads MGHRA; CDR2 reads YSYEKL. The CDR3 has 17 residues. V was cut by 1 base and J by 6 bases, with 20 bases left in between. CDR3 sequence reads: CASSQGRVGGGPDTQYF. The CDR3 nucleotides are TGCGCCAGCAGCCAAGGCCGGGTGGGGGGGGGCCCCGATACGCAGTATTTT.

A note on this clone: At one of its ends the junction is not consistent with the germline gene, which may arise from a read error. The chain is built from TRBV27 and TRBJ2-3, with TRBD1 identical over 10 bases. Germline-derived CDR1 and CDR2 are MNHEY and SMNVEV (reference sequence). The CDR3 covers 16 residues. The CDR3: CASSTSGQGDTNTQYF. For the CDR3, the DNA is TGTGCCAGCAGTACCTCCGGACAGGGGGACACAAATACGCAGTATTTT.

Of note for this clone: Other nucleotide sequences in the sample specify the same CDR3. The genes are TRBV29-1 and TRBJ2-3; possibly TRBD1 for D (5 bases). The CDR3 consists of 14 residues. Trimming cost V 3 bases and J 4 bases, with 14 bases left between them. CDR1 and CDR2 (germline): SQVTM, ANQGSEA. The CDR3: CSVEVGPGSDTQYF. The CDR3 DNA reads as TGCAGCGTTGAGGTCGGGCCAGGGTCAGATACGCAGTATTTT.

V usage is TRBV9 and J usage is TRBJ2-1; 9 bases are shared with TRBD2. V lost 6 bases, J lost 10 bases, and 14 bases stayed unmatched. The CDR3 has 15 residues. Germline V gene data show CDR1 as SGDLS and CDR2 as YYNGEE. The CDR3 loop is CASTTGTSSVGEQFF. The DNA for the CDR3 is TGTGCCAGCACCACCGGGACTAGCAGTGTCGGGGAGCAGTTCTTC.

The gene calls are TRBV9 and TRBJ2-2; 14 bases match TRBD2. V was clipped by 3 bases and J by 3 bases; unmatched bases: 13. CDR3 size: 20 residues. CDR1 and CDR2 (germline): SGDLS, YYNGEE. CDR3 in amino acids: CASSDPGTSGGPSDTGELFF. For the CDR3, the DNA is TGTGCCAGCAGCGACCCGGGGACTAGCGGGGGACCCTCGGACACCGGGGAGCTGTTTTTT.

This chain's CDR3 is CASSLARNYEQYF. CDR3 bases: TGTGCCAGCAGCTTAGCGCGCAACTACGAGCAGTACTTC. This chain connects TRBV7-2 to TRBJ2-7; D gene ambiguous. The V end lost 0 bases, the J end lost 3 bases, and 6 bases lay between the germline ends. CDR1 and CDR2 (germline): SGHTA, FQGNSA. This CDR3 is 13 amino acids long.